This is a list of T cell receptor beta chains from one sample in a study of identical twins. TCRdb redid the calling of the 5' RACE reads with MiXCR, one entry per CDR3 protein. The table has about 530,000 distinct CDR3 sequences, around 20% seen once. In addition, the sample was reused for a study of yellow fever vaccine responses in identical twins.

The specimen sequenced was CD4+ T cells sorted from blood. These receptors came from a woman between 18 and 29 years old in good health. Both conserved end residues are part of each CDR3. The order of the fields is J gene, clone size, V gene, D gene, CDR3 DNA, CDR3 protein. A D gene is named only where the DNA matches it firmly. Only some rows state a clone size, as once, few, many or a class for expanded clones.

J: TRBJ2-5; size: few; V: TRBV5-1; D: TRBD2; DNA: TGCGCCAGCAGCCGCGGTGCTAGCGGGACCCAAGAGACCCAGTACTTC; CDR3: CASSRGASGTQETQYF
J: TRBJ1-2; size: few; V: TRBV28; D: -; DNA: TGTGCCAGCACCCCGTGGAGCTATGGCTACACCTTC; CDR3: CASTPWSYGYTF
J: TRBJ2-1; size: few; V: TRBV5-1; D: TRBD2; DNA: TGCGCCAGCATGGGACTAGCGGGAGACGTATCTCAGGGGGAGCAGTTCTTC; CDR3: CASMGLAGDVSQGEQFF
J: TRBJ1-2; size: -; V: TRBV12-3/TRBV12-4; D: TRBD1; DNA: TGTGCCAGCAGCAATCGACACGGGACAGGGCCCGGTTCTGGCTACACCTTC; CDR3: CASSNRHGTGPGSGYTF
J: TRBJ1-4; size: -; V: TRBV20-1; D: -; DNA: TGCAGTGCTAGACCCTGGGGGGCCGCAACTAATGAAAAACTGTTTTTT; CDR3: CSARPWGAATNEKLFF
J: TRBJ2-1; size: -; V: TRBV3-1; D: -; DNA: TGTGCCAGCAGCCAACGACAGAGTCAATACAATGAGCAGTTCTTC; CDR3: CASSQRQSQYNEQFF
J: TRBJ2-2; size: -; V: TRBV4-1; D: TRBD1; DNA: TGCGCCAGCAGCCAAGGGACAGGGGATGGGAGACGGACCGGGGAGCTGTTTTTT; CDR3: CASSQGTGDGRRTGELFF
J: TRBJ2-3; size: -; V: TRBV11-1; D: -; DNA: TGTGCCAGCAGCTTAGCCGGGCTGTTTAAAAGCACAGATACGCAGTATTTT; CDR3: CASSLAGLFKSTDTQYF
J: TRBJ2-1; size: -; V: TRBV4-2; D: TRBD1; DNA: TGTGCCAGCAGCCAAGGAGACAGGGACAATGAGCAGTTCTTC; CDR3: CASSQGDRDNEQFF
J: TRBJ1-1; size: -; V: TRBV27; D: TRBD1; DNA: TGTGCCAGCAGCCACAGGGGCGGAGGCACTGAAGCTTTCTTT; CDR3: CASSHRGGGTEAFF
J: TRBJ2-7; size: -; V: TRBV4-2; D: TRBD2; DNA: TGTGCCAGCAGCCGGGAGACTAGCGGAGGGGGTTCCTACGAGCAGTACTTC; CDR3: CASSRETSGGGSYEQYF